Listed below are T cell receptor beta chains from one sample, sequenced in a study of memory CD4+ T cells and cytomegalovirus serostatus. TCRdb's table, derived via immunoSEQ multiplex PCR, lists solely in-frame clones and lacks some. The sample has about 60,000 clones, approximately 80% seen once. Sequencing input: memory CD4+ T cells from blood. These receptors all come from an adult in good health and CMV-seronegative. CDR3s include the opening cysteine and the closing phenylalanine or tryptophan. D genes are given only for firm matches. Clone size is given for some rows only: seen once, a few or many times, or a class if the clone is expanded.

clone_size j_call v_call d_call cdr3_nt cdr3_aa
NA TRBJ1-5 TRBV18 NA TGTGCCAGCTCACCAAACGAGGGCAGCAATCAGCCCCAGCATTTT CASSPNEGSNQPQHF
NA TRBJ2-3 TRBV10-3 TRBD1 TGTGCCATCAATAGAGACAGGGCGACAGATACGCAGTATTTT CAINRDRATDTQYF
few TRBJ1-2 TRBV7-2 TRBD1 TGTGCCAGCAGCGCGGGACAGAACTATGGCTACACCTTC CASSAGQNYGYTF
few TRBJ2-5 TRBV30 NA TGTGCCTGCTCGCGGGTCGGGGAGACCCAGTACTTC CACSRVGETQYF
NA TRBJ2-7 TRBV5-4 TRBD2 TGTGCCAGCAGTCGCGGTGGAGCGGGAGTGGCAAGCTACGAGCAGTACTTC CASSRGGAGVASYEQYF
NA TRBJ2-6 TRBV4-3 NA TGCGCCAGCAGCCAAGGGACAGATCTCTGGAGGGCCAACGTCCTGACTTTC CASSQGTDLWRANVLTF
once TRBJ2-2 TRBV6-5 NA TGTGCCAGCAGGAGGAGGACCGGGGAGCTGTTTTTT CASRRRTGELFF
NA TRBJ1-4 TRBV21-1 NA TGTGCCAGCAGACCAACCGGCGAAGATGAAAAACTGTTTTTT CASRPTGEDEKLFF
once TRBJ2-3 TRBV5-1 TRBD2 TGCGCCAGCAGCTTGGCATTAGCGGGGGGAACAGATACGCAGTATTTT CASSLALAGGTDTQYF
NA TRBJ1-1 TRBV2 NA TGTGCCAGCAGACAGACAGTAATGAACACTGAAGCTTTCTTT CASRQTVMNTEAFF
NA TRBJ1-2 TRBV18 NA TGTGCCAGCTCAAACGACAGGACCTATGGCTACACCTTC CASSNDRTYGYTF
NA TRBJ2-2 TRBV5-4 NA TGTGCCAGCAGATTGGACCGGAACACCGGGGAGCTGTTTTTT CASRLDRNTGELFF
NA TRBJ2-7 TRBV30 NA TGTGCCCGGCAGGACAGCTCCTACGAGCAGTACTTC CARQDSSYEQYF
NA TRBJ1-5 TRBV6-5 NA TGTGCCAGCAGGAGAGGGGCGAATCAGCCCCAGCATTTT CASRRGANQPQHF
once TRBJ2-7 TRBV5-1 TRBD1 TGCGCCAGCAGCGCCCTGGGACAGGGTGGCTCGGAGCAGTACTTC CASSALGQGGSEQYF
many TRBJ1-1 TRBV15 NA TGTGCCACCACCAGAAGTTTCGGGGAAGAAGCTTTCTTT CATTRSFGEEAFF
NA TRBJ2-5 TRBV30 NA TGTGCCTGGAATCGGGGGCCTAGGGGGGAGACCCAGTACTTC CAWNRGPRGETQYF
NA TRBJ2-5 TRBV6-6 NA TGTGCCAGCAGTTACAAAGAGACCCAGTACTTC CASSYKETQYF
NA TRBJ1-2 TRBV7-9 TRBD1 TGTGCCAGCAGCTTCCCTGGGGGACAGGATTCGGATGGCTACACCTTC CASSFPGGQDSDGYTF
once TRBJ2-2 TRBV19 TRBD2 TGTGCCAGTAGTCTCGGACTAGCGCGAACTGGGGAGCTGTTTTTT CASSLGLARTGELFF
NA TRBJ2-4 TRBV28 NA TGTGCCAGCAGTTCCGGGACATCGAACATTCAGTACTTC CASSSGTSNIQYF
NA TRBJ1-1 TRBV4-2 NA TGTGCCAGCAGCCAAGATACGGGTGGGAGCACTGAAGCTTTCTTT CASSQDTGGSTEAFF
once TRBJ2-1 TRBV19 TRBD2 TGTGCCAGTAGTATTTCGACTAGCGGGGGTGATCAGTTCTTC CASSISTSGGDQFF
NA TRBJ1-2 TRBV9 NA TGTGCCAGCAGCGTCACCTCCGGATGGTCTTATGGCTACACCTTC CASSVTSGWSYGYTF
NA TRBJ1-6 TRBV7-8 NA TGTGCCAGCAGCCCGGGGGGGGGACAACCCCTCCACTTT CASSPGGGQPLHF
NA TRBJ2-7 TRBV6-5 NA TGTGCCAGCAGTTGGGGAGGTAGCTCCTACGAGCAGTACTTC CASSWGGSSYEQYF
NA TRBJ2-7 TRBV7-9 NA TGTGCCAGCAGCTTAGTAGGCAGGGGCAACTACGAGCAGTACTTC CASSLVGRGNYEQYF
NA TRBJ2-7 TRBV6-6 NA TGTGCCAGCAGTTACTCCGGTAGGTCCTACGAGCAGTACTTC CASSYSGRSYEQYF
NA TRBJ1-5 TRBV7-3 NA TGTGCCAGCAGTCGGGGGGAGGGTCAGCCCCAGCATTTT CASSRGEGQPQHF